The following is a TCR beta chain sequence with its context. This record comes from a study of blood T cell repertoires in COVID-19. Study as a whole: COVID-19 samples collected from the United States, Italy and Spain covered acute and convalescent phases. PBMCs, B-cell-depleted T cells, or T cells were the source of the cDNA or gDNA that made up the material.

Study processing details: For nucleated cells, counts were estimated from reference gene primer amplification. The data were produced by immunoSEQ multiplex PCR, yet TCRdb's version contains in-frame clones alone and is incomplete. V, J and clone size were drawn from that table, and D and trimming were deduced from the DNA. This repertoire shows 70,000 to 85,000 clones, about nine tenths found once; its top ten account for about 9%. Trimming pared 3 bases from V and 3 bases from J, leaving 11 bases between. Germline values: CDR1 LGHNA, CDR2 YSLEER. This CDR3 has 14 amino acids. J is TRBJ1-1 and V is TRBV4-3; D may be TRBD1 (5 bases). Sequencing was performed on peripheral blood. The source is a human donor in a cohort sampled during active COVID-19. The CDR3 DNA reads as TGCGCCAGCAGCCACCTTCCGGGGGACACTGAAGCTTTCTTT. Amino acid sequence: CASSHLPGDTEAFF.